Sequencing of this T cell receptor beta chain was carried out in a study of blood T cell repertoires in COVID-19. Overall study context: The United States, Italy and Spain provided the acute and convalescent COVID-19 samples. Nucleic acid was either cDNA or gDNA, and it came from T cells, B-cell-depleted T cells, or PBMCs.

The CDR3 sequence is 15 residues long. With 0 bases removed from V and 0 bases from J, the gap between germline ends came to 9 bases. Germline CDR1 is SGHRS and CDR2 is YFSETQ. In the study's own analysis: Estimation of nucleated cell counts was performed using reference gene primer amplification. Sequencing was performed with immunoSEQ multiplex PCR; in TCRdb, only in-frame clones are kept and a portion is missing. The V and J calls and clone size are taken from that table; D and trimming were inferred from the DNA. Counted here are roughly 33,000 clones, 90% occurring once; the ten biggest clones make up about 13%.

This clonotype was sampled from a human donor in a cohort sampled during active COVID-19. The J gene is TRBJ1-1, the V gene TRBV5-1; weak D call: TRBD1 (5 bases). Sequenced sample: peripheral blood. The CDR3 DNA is TGCGCCAGCAGCTTGGCGGGGGGGATGAACACTGAAGCTTTCTTT. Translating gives CASSLAGGMNTEAFF.